This TCR beta chain was recovered during a study of shared clonotypes between healthy human individuals. CDR3 size: 13 residues. TCRdb's copy holds only in-frame clones and misses some; the assay was immunoSEQ multiplex PCR. Seen here are 2 million to 2.5 million clones, 80% to 95% observed once, and the top ten hold 0.3% to 0.4%. The source material was naive CD4+ T cells from PBMCs. Subset defined: CD45RA+ positively selected. The V and J genes are TRBV21-1 and TRBJ2-7; the D call in the table, TRBD2, was not verified against the DNA. TRBV21-1 is classified as a pseudogene. The receptor comes from a man between 18 and 29 years old in good health. Some clones in this sample may be carry-over from other donors' samples. CDR3 protein: CASRTSGRYEQYF. The CDR3 nucleotides are TGTGCCAGCAGGACTAGCGGGAGGTACGAGCAGTACTTC.